Shown below are 30 T cell receptor beta chains from a single sample sequenced in a study of follicular helper T cells after annual influenza vaccination. Sequencing used immunoSEQ multiplex PCR; TCRdb keeps in-frame clones, though not all of them. The sample has 2,500 to 3,000 clones, approximately 79% seen once. Indicated time point: 2014-2015 season, pre-vaccination. The sample in question was CXCR5+ CD38- circulating T follicular helper cells from blood, obtained on the day of influenza vaccination. Subset given: circulating Tfh, non-naive CD4+CXCR5+PD-1+ (ICOS+CD38+ or ICOS-CD38-). These receptors were taken from an adult who received the influenza vaccine.

The chain recombines TRBV6-6 with TRBJ1-1; D uncertain. The CDR3 has 14 residues. Germline V gene data show CDR1 as MNHNY and CDR2 as SVGAGI (reference sequence). Trimming took 7 bases from V and 1 from J, leaving 13 bases between them. The CDR3 loop is CASILLPGNTEAFF. The CDR3 bases are TGTGCCAGCATCCTCCTGCCGGGGAACACTGAAGCTTTCTTT.

This sequence joins TRBV5-6 and TRBJ1-6, with D perhaps matching TRBD1 (5 bases). Germline V lookup: CDR1 SGHDT, CDR2 YYEEEE. Between the trimmed V and J ends, which lost 4 bases and 7 bases, there was a span of 12 bases. The CDR3 sequence is 14 residues long. The CDR3 DNA reads as TGTGCCAGCAGCAACACGTGGGGGAATTCACCCCTCCACTTT. It codes for CASSNTWGNSPLHF.

J is TRBJ1-6 and V is TRBV7-6; D uncertain. V was pared by 5 bases and J by 9 bases, with 11 bases between. The CDR3 spans 13 residues. From germline, CDR1 is SGHVS and CDR2 FNYEAQ. The CDR3 loop reads CASSPSLGSPLHF. Written as DNA, the CDR3 is TGTGCCAGCAGCCCTAGCCTCGGTTCACCCCTCCACTTT.

The sample holds one count of this clone. The chain carries TRBV7-2 and TRBJ2-3, with no clear D. Trimming removed 4 bases from V and 7 bases from J, with 15 bases in between. Germline CDR1 is SGHTA and CDR2 is FQGNSA. The CDR3 has 14 residues. The CDR3 protein is CASSSIASTHTQYF. CDR3 DNA sequence: TGTGCCAGCAGCTCTATCGCTAGTACACATACGCAGTATTTT.

The rearrangement uses TRBV15 and TRBJ1-5; no clear D. Germline lookup yields CDR1 LNHNV and CDR2 YYDKDF (reference sequence). The CDR3 spans 14 residues. Trimming left V 4 bases short and J 6 bases short, with 13 bases between. The CDR3 sequence is CATSTDWGGQPQHF. CDR3 bases: TGTGCCACCAGCACAGACTGGGGAGGTCAGCCCCAGCATTTT.

V gene TRBV7-9 combines with J gene TRBJ1-4; D unclear. This CDR3 is 15 amino acids long. Germline V lookup: CDR1 SEHNR, CDR2 FQNEAQ (reference sequence). Trimming took off 7 bases at V and 0 bases at J, with 12 bases between the two ends. This CDR3 is CASTRGGATNEKLFF. As DNA, the CDR3 is TGTGCCAGCACCCGTGGCGGGGCAACTAATGAAAAACTGTTTTTT.

The chain is built from TRBV5-1 and TRBJ2-1; possible D gene TRBD2, 6 bases. This CDR3 spans 14 amino acids. Germline CDR1 and CDR2: SGHRS and YFSETQ. The V end lost 4 bases, the J end lost 6 bases, and 14 bases lay between the germline ends. CDR3 loop: CASSGGLSGNEQFF. For the CDR3, the DNA is TGCGCCAGCAGCGGGGGACTTTCGGGCAATGAGCAGTTCTTC.

V gene TRBV4-3 combines with J gene TRBJ2-3; D is unresolved. Deletions cut 1 base from V and 6 bases from J, with 20 bases between. Germline V CDR1 and CDR2: LGHNA, YSLEER. This CDR3 has 17 residues. The CDR3 bases are TGCGCCAGCAGCCAAGGAGTCGGCAGTGGTGTAACGGATACGCAGTATTTT. It translates to CASSQGVGSGVTDTQYF.

The chain recombines TRBV7-9 with TRBJ2-3; 9 bases line up with TRBD2. This CDR3 comprises 16 residues. Germline V CDR1 and CDR2: SEHNR, FQNEAQ (reference sequence). Trimming cost V 3 bases and J 3 bases; bases outside gene matches: 7. The CDR3 nucleotides read TGTGCCAGCAGCTTCGCCGGCGGGGGGGGTACAGATACGCAGTATTTT. Its protein product is CASSFAGGGGTDTQYF.

The CDR3 sequence: CASTYRDRGAGELFF. The CDR3 DNA follows: TGTGCCAGCACCTACCGGGACAGGGGTGCCGGGGAGCTGTTTTTT. V gene TRBV7-2 combines with J gene TRBJ2-2; 10 bases map to TRBD1. This CDR3 contains 15 residues. V lost 7 bases and J lost 6; bases outside the gene matches: 8. Germline assignment: CDR1 SGHTA and CDR2 FQGNSA.

The chain is built from TRBV6-5 and TRBJ2-7; no definite D call. The V gene's germline CDR1 is MNHEY and CDR2 SVGAGI. The CDR3 totals 14 residues. V lost 2 bases, J lost 6 bases, and 14 bases lay in between. As DNA, the CDR3 is TGTGCCAGCAGTTACGAGGTAGGCCGGGCCGAGCAGTACTTC. This codes for CASSYEVGRAEQYF.

V usage is TRBV11-2 and J usage is TRBJ2-3; the D is unclear. The CDR3 loop spans 14 amino acids. Germline CDR1 and CDR2: SGHAT and FQNNGV. Trimming shortened V by 0 bases and J by 2 bases, and 6 bases separated the two germline ends. CDR3 in amino acids: CASSLDTITDTQYF. In DNA, the CDR3 is TGTGCCAGCAGCTTAGATACGATCACAGATACGCAGTATTTT.

The chain couples TRBV6-5 to TRBJ2-7; TRBD2 matches at 7 bases. This CDR3 is built from 13 residues. CDR1 is MNHEY, CDR2 SVGAGI, per germline. Germline trimming cut 6 bases from V and 7 bases from J; bases unmatched to any gene: 9. CDR3 residues: CASRETGGQEQYF. The CDR3 nucleotides read TGTGCCAGCAGGGAAACGGGGGGTCAGGAGCAGTACTTC.

The V and J genes are TRBV7-2 and TRBJ2-7; 8 positions match TRBD1. The CDR3 is made up of 16 amino acids. The germline V gene has CDR1 SGHTA and CDR2 FQGNSA. V lost 5 bases to trimming and J lost 0 bases; unmatched junction nucleotides: 9. In DNA form, the CDR3 reads TGTGCCAGCAGCCAAGGACAGGGCGGTACCTCCTACGAGCAGTACTTC. Its protein is CASSQGQGGTSYEQYF.

The chain carries TRBV21-1 and TRBJ2-3; the D call in the table, TRBD2, was not verified against the DNA. TRBV21-1 is given as a pseudogene. CDR3 length: 20 amino acids. For the CDR3, the DNA is TGTGCCAGCAGCCGCCGGGACAGGGCAACTAGCGGGGAGAACACAGATACGCAGTATTTT. The encoded protein is CASSRRDRATSGENTDTQYF.

This chain connects TRBV9 to TRBJ2-1; 9 bases align to TRBD2. The CDR3 has 14 residues. In germline, CDR1 is SGDLS, CDR2 YYNGEE. Unmatched junction bases numbered 5, after V lost 4 bases and J lost 6 bases. CDR3 sequence: CASSPASGINEQFF. DNA for the CDR3: TGTGCCAGCAGCCCCGCTAGCGGGATCAATGAGCAGTTCTTC.

The chain is built from TRBV9 and TRBJ2-5, with D possibly matching TRBD2 (6 bases). The CDR3 contains 14 residues. Deletions cut 3 bases from V and 1 base from J, with 10 bases between. Germline CDR1 and CDR2: SGDLS and YYNGEE. The CDR3 reads CASSDGLFQETQYF. The CDR3 bases are TGTGCCAGCAGCGATGGACTATTCCAAGAGACCCAGTACTTC.

The chain joins TRBV5-1 to TRBJ2-5, with 12 bases aligning to TRBD2. Germline V CDR1 and CDR2: SGHRS, YFSETQ. J gave up 5 bases and V 1 base, and 12 bases lay outside the gene matches. The CDR3 loop spans 18 amino acids. The CDR3 sequence: CASSLRPSGGAVGETQYF. CDR3 coding DNA: TGCGCCAGCAGCTTGAGACCTAGCGGGGGGGCCGTCGGTGAGACCCAGTACTTC.

This clone was detected only once. The J gene is TRBJ2-1, the V gene TRBV20-1; D ambiguous. CDR3 length: 11 amino acids. Per germline, CDR1 DFQATT and CDR2 SNEGSKA (reference sequence). The V end was cut by 1 base, the J end by 6 bases, with 4 bases between. CDR3 DNA sequence: TGCAGTGCTAGAGTAGGCAATGAGCAGTTCTTC. Translation gives CSARVGNEQFF.

The CDR3 DNA reads TGTGCCACCCCGCGGGACCCGTACGGCTACACCTTC. This translates into CATPRDPYGYTF. The chain links TRBV6-1 to TRBJ1-2; perhaps TRBD1 as D (5 bases). V shed 10 bases and J shed 8 bases, with 17 bases lying between them. The germline CDR1 and CDR2 sequences are MNHNS and SASEGT. The CDR3 runs 12 residues.

The rearrangement joins TRBV5-4 to TRBJ2-5; 7 nucleotides match TRBD1. This CDR3 is built from 16 residues. Germline-derived CDR1 and CDR2 are SGHNT and YYREEE (reference sequence). With V trimmed by 4 bases and J by 0 bases, 9 bases remained unmatched. The CDR3 coding sequence is TGTGCCAGCAGCCCTAAACAGGGGTCGTACCAAGAGACCCAGTACTTC. It specifies CASSPKQGSYQETQYF.

This rearrangement joins TRBV19 to TRBJ2-4, with 9 positions matching TRBD1. CDR3 length equals 13 residues. Unmatched junction bases numbered 2, after V lost 7 bases and J lost 4 bases. Germline-derived CDR1 and CDR2 are LNHDA and SQIVND (reference sequence). This chain's CDR3 is CASIGTGKNIQYF. The CDR3, as DNA: TGTGCCAGTATCGGGACAGGGAAAAACATTCAGTACTTC.

This clone has just a few counts. This chain joins TRBV14 and TRBJ1-4; no clear D. The CDR3 is made up of 14 amino acids. The V end was cut by 1 base, the J end by 3 bases, with 6 bases between. Germline CDR1 and CDR2: SGHDN and FVKESK. CDR3 nucleotides: TGTGCCAGCAGCCAAGGACGGTCTAATGAAAAACTGTTTTTT. Its translation: CASSQGRSNEKLFF.

The genes are TRBV9 and TRBJ2-1; 8 nucleotides align to TRBD2. The J segment lost 4 bases and the V segment lost 2 bases, leaving 2 bases of the junction unmatched. This CDR3 spans 14 amino acids. CDR1 is SGDLS, CDR2 YYNGEE, per germline. CDR3 in amino acids: CASSVTGGYNEQFF. As DNA, the CDR3 is TGTGCCAGCAGCGTTACGGGGGGGTACAATGAGCAGTTCTTC.

This clone was seen a single time. The chain employs TRBV13 and TRBJ2-3; D is unresolved. Germline V CDR1 and CDR2: PRHDT, FYEKMQ (reference sequence). The CDR3 loop spans 12 amino acids. V was shortened by 2 bases and J by 4 bases, with 4 bases between the two germline ends. In nucleotides, the CDR3 is TGTGCCAGCAGCTTACGGGCAGATACGCAGTATTTT. Translated, it gives CASSLRADTQYF.

V usage is TRBV4-2 and J usage is TRBJ1-1; D remains unclear. CDR1 is LGHNA and CDR2 is YNFKEQ in the germline V gene. V was trimmed by 3 bases and J by 11 bases, leaving 16 bases between them. The CDR3 length is 13 residues. This CDR3 is CASSQDKVHGAFF. CDR3 coding DNA: TGTGCCAGCAGCCAGGATAAGGTCCATGGGGCTTTCTTT.

This chain uses TRBV21-1 with TRBJ2-1. TRBV21-1 represents a pseudogene. The CDR3 consists of 15 residues. The CDR3 region is CASSKKGTGPGEQFF. The CDR3, as DNA: TGTGCCAGCAGCAAAAAGGGCACCGGGCCGGGTGAGCAGTTCTTC.

The chain combines TRBV20-1 with TRBJ1-1, with D possibly TRBD1 on 5 matching bases. Trimming stripped 5 bases from V and 8 bases from J, with 12 bases between. From germline, CDR1 is DFQATT and CDR2 SNEGSKA (reference sequence). This CDR3 is built from 11 residues. CDR3 nucleotide sequence: TGCAGTGCTTTCTGGGGACCCGAAGCTTTCTTT. As protein: CSAFWGPEAFF.

This clone appeared a single time. This chain links TRBV18 with TRBJ2-1, with 9 bases that match TRBD2. Per the germline V gene, CDR1 is KGHSH and CDR2 is LQKENI. J lost 3 bases, V lost 3 bases, and 3 bases had no gene match. This CDR3 is 15 amino acids long. CDR3: CASSPSAGGYNEQFF. For the CDR3, the DNA is TGTGCCAGCTCACCCTCAGCGGGGGGCTACAATGAGCAGTTCTTC.

The DNA of the CDR3 is TGCGCCAGCAGACGGGTGGGGGTCTACGAGCAGTACTTC. Translated, it gives CASRRVGVYEQYF. This chain links TRBV5-1 with TRBJ2-7; tentatively, D is TRBD1 or TRBD2 (5 bases each). The germline V gene has CDR1 SGHRS and CDR2 YFSETQ. The CDR3 length is 13 residues. V lost 5 bases and J lost 3, with 12 bases in between.